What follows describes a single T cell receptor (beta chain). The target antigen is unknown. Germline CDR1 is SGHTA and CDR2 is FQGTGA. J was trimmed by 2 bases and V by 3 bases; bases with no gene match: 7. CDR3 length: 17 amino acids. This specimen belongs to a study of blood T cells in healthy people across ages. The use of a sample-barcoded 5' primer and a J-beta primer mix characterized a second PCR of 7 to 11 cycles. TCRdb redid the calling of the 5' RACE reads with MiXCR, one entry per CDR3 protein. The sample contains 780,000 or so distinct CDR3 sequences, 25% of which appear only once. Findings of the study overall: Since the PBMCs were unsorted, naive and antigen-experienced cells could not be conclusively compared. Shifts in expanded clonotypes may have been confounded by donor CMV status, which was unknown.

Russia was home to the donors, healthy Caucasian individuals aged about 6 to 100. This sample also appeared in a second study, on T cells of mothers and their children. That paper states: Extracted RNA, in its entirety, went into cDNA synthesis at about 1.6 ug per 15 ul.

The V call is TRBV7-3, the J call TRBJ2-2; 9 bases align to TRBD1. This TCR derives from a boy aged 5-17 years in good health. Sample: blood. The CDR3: CASSFLPGQGNTGELFF. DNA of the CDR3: TGTGCCAGCAGCTTTCTACCGGGACAGGGTAACACCGGGGAGCTGTTTTTT.